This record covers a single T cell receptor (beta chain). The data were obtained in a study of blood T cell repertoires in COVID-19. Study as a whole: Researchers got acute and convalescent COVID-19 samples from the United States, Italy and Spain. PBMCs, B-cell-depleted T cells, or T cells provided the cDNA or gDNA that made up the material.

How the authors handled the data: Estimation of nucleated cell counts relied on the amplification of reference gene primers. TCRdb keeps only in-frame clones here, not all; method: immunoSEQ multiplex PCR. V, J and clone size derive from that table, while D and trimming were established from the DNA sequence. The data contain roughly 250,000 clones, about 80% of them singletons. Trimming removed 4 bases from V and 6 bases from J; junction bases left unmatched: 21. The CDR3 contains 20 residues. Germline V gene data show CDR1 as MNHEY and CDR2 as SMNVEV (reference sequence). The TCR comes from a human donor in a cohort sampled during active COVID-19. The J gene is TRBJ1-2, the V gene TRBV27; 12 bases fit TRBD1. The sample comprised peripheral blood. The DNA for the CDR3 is TGTGCCAGCAGTTCCCGTTCCGGGACAGGGGGCCCCATAAATATGGATGGCTACACCTTC. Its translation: CASSSRSGTGGPINMDGYTF.